The sequence of this T cell receptor beta chain was determined in a study of T cell changes during pregnancy in multiple sclerosis. Clones were sequenced by immunoSEQ multiplex PCR, and TCRdb holds only the in-frame ones, with some missing. The repertoire holds approximately 130,000 clones, with about 96% as singletons. This specimen was peripheral blood, taken after pregnancy. The sequence was collected from a female donor with multiple sclerosis, enrolled in a pregnancy study.

The CDR3 DNA is TGTGCCGGACAAAGCGGGGCCTTCCCCTCCGATACGCAGTATTTT. Encoded protein: CAGQSGAFPSDTQYF. The chain recombines TRBV6-1 with TRBJ2-3; TRBD2 matches 7 bases. V trimming: 11 bases; J trimming: 6 bases; junction bases outside the gene matches: 17. The CDR3 has 15 amino acids. CDR1 is MNHNS and CDR2 is SASEGT in the germline V gene.